The subject of this entry is one T cell receptor (beta chain). This clone was found a few times. Which antigen it targets is not known. Base-call qualities are not available, and no considerably larger clone is one nucleotide away. Collaborating institutions collected whole blood in K2EDTA tubes following their own protocols. Collaborator samples were shipped for TCRbeta analysis as frozen whole blood, isolated PBMCs, or DNA extracted from either sample type. The immunoSEQ Assay, a bias-controlled multiplex PCR, was used to amplify TCRbeta CDR3 regions from genomic DNA. The paper's data handling went like this. Nucleated cell counts per sample were estimated from amplification of reference gene primers within the assay. Sequence reads were collapsed and filtered to measure the absolute abundance of every unique TCRbeta CDR3 rearrangement. Productive Simpson clonality was computed per sample as the square root of Simpson's diversity index over productive rearrangements. The source is immuneACCESS, and TCRdb retained only in-frame sequences with V and J called. Part of the clones is not carried over; for the studies checked, unresolved V genes explain less than half of this, and the remainder is unexplained. V, J and clone size are those of that table, while D and trimming were read from the DNA. The sample yields approximately 45,000 clones; approximately 90% were counted once. Less than 6.5% of the sample is in the top ten clones.

The germline V gene encodes CDR1 ENHRY and CDR2 SYGVKD. The CDR3 has 15 amino acids, counting the end cysteine and phenylalanine. Here the CDR3 DNA is all that survives: 45 bases in frame from base 1. The junction carries 14 bases between V and J, which are trimmed by 6 bases and 5 bases respectively. This entry belongs to a study of blood T cell repertoires in COVID-19 (dated by TCRdb to between 2020 and 2021). Study-wide context: Samples covering the acute and convalescent phases of COVID-19 were provided by collaborators in the United States, Italy and Spain. The material from the prospective study consisted of cDNA or gDNA derived from T cells, B-cell-depleted T cells, or PBMCs. A de-identified subject ID, COVID-19 status, age in years and sex were almost always included in the sample metadata. Subjects who had been exposed to COVID-19, were actively infected with it, or had recovered from it provided the deeply sampled blood TCRbeta repertoires that made up the dataset. Samples were obtained from the ongoing ImmuneRACE study (first 160 participants) and from over 1,000 subjects provided by 6 global collaborators. The repertoires were released in a freely available public database meant as a resource for research on the immune response to SARS-CoV-2. Where available, HLA class I and class II types were obtained from metadata supplied by the sample provider rather than from assay-based typing.

The study at large found these results: The quantity of clinical and demographic metadata differed by source and by participant and was supplied without curation.

The sample consisted of peripheral blood. This TCR came from a man in his forties with active COVID-19. The chain is made from TRBV10-3 and TRBJ1-6; D gene: possibly TRBD1, on 6 matching bases. CDR3 sequence: CAIRPGRTDNSPLHF. In nucleotides, the sequence is TGTGCCATCAGACCGGGACGGACAGATAATTCACCCCTCCACTTT.